The T cell receptor beta chain described here comes from a study of Ad26.COV2.S vaccination and SARS-CoV-2 variants. Regarding treatment: some 19 received Ad26.COV2.S at low or high dose, single or two shots; roughly five received placebo; per-sample allocation not given. The samples were gathered on day 63 after the first injection of vaccine or placebo. CDR1 and CDR2 (germline): SEHNR, FQNEAQ (reference sequence). Trimming pared 6 bases from V and 9 bases from J, leaving 15 bases between. The CDR3 length is 14 residues. This table comes from immunoSEQ multiplex PCR, and its TCRdb copy is limited to in-frame clones, with some not included. Of hundreds of thousands of clones detected, around nine tenths appear once; the ten largest clones hold around 5%.

The chain is built from TRBV7-9 and TRBJ1-6; D is possibly TRBD1 (5 bases). Specimen: peripheral blood, collected in a trial of Ad26.COV2.S vaccine versus placebo. This TCR was recovered from a person aged 18-65 years who received the Ad26.COV2.S COVID-19 vaccine or a placebo. The CDR3 loop reads CASRSTGTISPLHF. CDR3 in DNA: TGTGCCAGCAGATCAACCGGGACCATTTCACCCCTCCACTTT. The full variable domain, completed using reference TRBV7-9 and TRBJ1-6, is DTGVSQNPRHKITKRGQNVTFRCDPISEHNRLYWYRQTLGQGPEFLTYFQNEAQLEKSRLLSDRFSAERPKGSFSTLEIQRTEQGDSAMYLCASRSTGTISPLHFGNGTRLTVT.